This T cell receptor (beta chain) is from a study of T cell responses to AZD1222 COVID-19 vaccine. Study details: Researchers grouped second doses given at about 4 or about 12 weeks into one pool.

The CDR3 runs 15 residues. Germline CDR1 reads SGHDT; CDR2 reads YYEEEE. V was clipped by 2 bases and J by 0 bases, with 8 bases between them. Some clones are missing from TCRdb's copy, which holds only in-frame ones; the method was immunoSEQ multiplex PCR. The sample lists about 130,000 clones; about 90% were seen once. A note on this clone: The antigen remains undetermined.

Study results and caveats: None of the repertoires were sampled until the peak T cell response had passed. The sample set comprised mostly white British donors with more females, and clonal diversity was possibly underestimated.

The chain links TRBV5-6 to TRBJ2-2, with D unclear. This receptor was identified in an adult in good health. The starting material was peripheral blood, obtained on day 0 of AZD1222 vaccination. The CDR3, as DNA: TGTGCCAGCAGCTTTGGTGGTTCGAACACCGGGGAGCTGTTTTTT. Its translation: CASSFGGSNTGELFF.